This TCR beta chain was found in a study of T cells in Graves' hyperthyroidism and ophthalmopathy. Patients between 18 and 65 years old had hyperthyroidism, newly diagnosed and lasting under 2 months. This clonotype has more than one count but fewer than ten. Its antigen remains unknown. General observations from the study: Separation of ophthalmopathy from stable hyperthyroidism was achieved by a 13 V-J model. Model-based prediction identified ophthalmopathy a median 6.5 months prior to its onset.

TCR beta CDR3 regions were amplified from RNA. An initial round of RT-PCR targeting the TCR CDR3 relied on the HTBI primer set. TCRdb itself ran the multiplex PCR reads through MiXCR, one entry per CDR3 protein. Here the sample spans around 800,000 distinct CDR3 sequences, about 38% being singletons. V lost 5 bases and J lost 5; bases outside the gene matches: 9. In germline, CDR1 is SGHTA, CDR2 FQGNSA. The CDR3 runs 15 residues. This clonotype was obtained from a man aged 18 to 29 with Graves' hyperthyroidism. Material: blood. This chain joins TRBV7-2 and TRBJ1-5, with 7 nucleotides matching TRBD1. The CDR3 DNA follows: TGTGCCAGCAGCCATGGAGGGACAGCAGATCAGCCCCAGCATTTT. Its protein is CASSHGGTADQPQHF.